These 5 T cell receptor beta chains came from one sample sequenced in a study of shared clonotypes between healthy human individuals. Data came from immunoSEQ multiplex PCR; TCRdb stores just in-frame clones and leaves some out. The data show around 1,100,000 clones, with 60% to 85% seen just once and roughly 0.83% held by the top ten. The source material was memory CD4+ T cells from PBMCs. Documented subset: CD45RA-negative fraction. Receptors originate from a man aged 18 to 30 in good health. Some clones in this sample may be carry-over from other donors' samples.

Points on this clone: Additional DNA sequences in this sample encode the identical CDR3. The chain has TRBV5-1 and TRBJ1-2; D not resolved. Germline CDR1 SGHRS, CDR2 YFSETQ. The V gene lost 2 bases and the J gene lost 3 bases, with 8 bases spanning the gap. This CDR3 comprises 13 residues. In DNA form, the CDR3 reads TGCGCCAGCAGCTTTGGCGGTGACTATGGCTACACCTTC. Protein sequence: CASSFGGDYGYTF. Drawing the rest from reference TRBV5-1 and TRBJ1-2, the complete variable domain is KAGVTQTPRYLIKTRGQQVTLSCSPISGHRSVSWYQQTPGQGLQFLFEYFSETQRNKGNFPGRFSGRQFSNSRSEMNVSTLELGDSALYLCASSFGGDYGYTFGSGTRLTVV.

The chain links TRBV28 to TRBJ2-1; 8 positions agree with TRBD2. The CDR3 covers 14 residues. V dropped 3 bases and J dropped 8; count of bases not matched to a gene: 6. Germline lookup yields CDR1 MDHEN and CDR2 SYDVKM. The CDR3 DNA reads TGTGCCAGCAGTTTGTCGGGAGGGTCCCATGAGCAGTTCTTC. Encoded protein: CASSLSGGSHEQFF.

This sequence joins TRBV7-8 and TRBJ1-2; 9 bases line up with TRBD1. CDR3 length: 15 residues. The V gene's germline CDR1 is SGHVS and CDR2 FQNEAQ. J gave up 1 base and V 8 bases, and 8 bases lay outside the gene matches. For the CDR3, the DNA is TGTGCCAGCGGAAAAAACAGGGGGCTTAACTATGGCTACACCTTC. Protein product: CASGKNRGLNYGYTF.

The chain carries TRBV6-1 and TRBJ2-7, with D uncertain. CDR1 and CDR2 from the germline V gene are MNHNS and SASEGT. The CDR3 has 11 amino acids. Trimming stripped 5 bases from V and 3 bases from J, with 5 bases between. CDR3 coding DNA: TGTGCCAGCAGTAGAGACTACGAGCAGTACTTC. Its translation: CASSRDYEQYF.

The chain links TRBV5-1 to TRBJ2-2, with 9 nucleotides matching TRBD1. CDR1 is SGHRS, CDR2 YFSETQ, per germline. CDR3 size: 15 residues. Trimming at V came to 4 bases and at J to 6 bases, leaving 7 bases not matched to a gene. The CDR3 region has the DNA TGCGCCAGCAGCCCCACCGGGACAGGGTCCGGGGAGCTGTTTTTT. Its protein is CASSPTGTGSGELFF.